One and the same sample provided the 6 T cell receptor beta chains below, sequenced in a study of cytomegalovirus exposure and HLA in healthy donors. Assay used: immunoSEQ multiplex PCR; TCRdb lists only in-frame clones, some missing. The sample has about 330,000 clones, roughly nine tenths seen once; the top ten hold over 1%. Sequenced input: PBMCs. Every receptor here comes from a woman in her 30s in good health and CMV-seropositive.

The chain combines TRBV29-1 with TRBJ1-3, with a possible D match to TRBD1 (5 bases). CDR3 size: 19 residues. Germline loops: CDR1 SQVTM, CDR2 ANQGSEA. Trimming cost V 2 bases and J 1 base, with 24 bases left between them. The CDR3: CSVEIWAGEEVESGNTIYF. DNA of the CDR3: TGCAGCGTTGAAATTTGGGCGGGGGAGGAGGTAGAGTCTGGAAACACCATATATTTT. Complete variable domain (other parts from reference TRBV29-1 and TRBJ1-3): SAVISQKPSRDICQRGTSLTIQCQVDSQVTMMFWYRQQPGQSLTLIATANQGSEATYESGFVIDKFPISRPNLTFSTLTVSNMSPEDSSIYLCSVEIWAGEEVESGNTIYFGEGSWLTVV.

The genes are TRBV11-3 and TRBJ1-1, with no clear D. CDR3 size: 13 residues. Germline assignment: CDR1 SGHNT and CDR2 YENEEA. V lost 4 bases, J lost 1 base, and 7 bases lay in between. Here the CDR3 reads CASSSKRNTEAFF. CDR3 nucleotides: TGTGCCAGCAGCTCCAAGCGGAACACTGAAGCTTTCTTT. The whole variable domain, filled in from reference TRBV11-3 and TRBJ1-1, reads EAGVVQSPRYKIIEKKQPVAFWCNPISGHNTLYWYLQNLGQGPELLIRYENEEAVDDSQLPKDRFSAERLKGVDSTLKIQPAELGDSAVYLCASSSKRNTEAFFGQGTRLTVV.

The genes are TRBV9 and TRBJ1-2, with 12 nucleotides matching TRBD1. V lost 4 bases to trimming and J lost 2 bases; unmatched junction nucleotides: 6. The CDR3 length is 16 residues. Germline-derived CDR1 and CDR2 are SGDLS and YYNGEE. DNA for the CDR3: TGTGCCAGCAGCTCGGGGGACAGGGGGCCCAACTATGGCTACACCTTC. It specifies CASSSGDRGPNYGYTF.

CDR3: CAWSQDRGETQYF. CDR3 bases: TGTGCCTGGAGTCAGGACAGAGGAGAGACCCAGTACTTC. This chain joins TRBV30 and TRBJ2-5, with TRBD1 as a possible D gene (6 bases). V was pared by 2 bases and J by 4 bases, with 11 bases between. Germline V gives CDR1 GTSNPN, CDR2 SVGIG (reference sequence). The CDR3 has 13 amino acids. Based on the CDR3 plus reference TRBV30 and TRBJ2-5, the full variable domain is SQTIHQWPATLVQPVGSPLSLECTVEGTSNPNLYWYRQAAGRGLQLLFYSVGIGQISSEVPQNLSASRPQDRQFILSSKKLLLSDSGFYLCAWSQDRGETQYFGPGTRLLVL.

The sample holds one count of this clone. V is TRBV29-1 and J is TRBJ2-1; D not certain. V was cut by 7 bases and J by 5 bases, with 12 bases left in between. There are 12 residues in the CDR3. Germline CDR1 and CDR2: SQVTM and ANQGSEA. CDR3: CSALGENNEQFF. The CDR3 DNA reads TGCAGCGCCCTCGGAGAAAACAATGAGCAGTTCTTC.

This chain joins TRBV7-2 and TRBJ2-2, with TRBD2 matching 8 bases. CDR3 length: 15 amino acids. The germline gives CDR1 SGHTA, CDR2 FQGNSA. J gave up 4 bases and V 8 bases, and 9 bases lay outside the gene matches. CDR3 amino acids: CASFWAGGITGELFF. CDR3 nucleotides: TGTGCCAGCTTTTGGGCGGGAGGTATCACCGGGGAGCTGTTTTTT.